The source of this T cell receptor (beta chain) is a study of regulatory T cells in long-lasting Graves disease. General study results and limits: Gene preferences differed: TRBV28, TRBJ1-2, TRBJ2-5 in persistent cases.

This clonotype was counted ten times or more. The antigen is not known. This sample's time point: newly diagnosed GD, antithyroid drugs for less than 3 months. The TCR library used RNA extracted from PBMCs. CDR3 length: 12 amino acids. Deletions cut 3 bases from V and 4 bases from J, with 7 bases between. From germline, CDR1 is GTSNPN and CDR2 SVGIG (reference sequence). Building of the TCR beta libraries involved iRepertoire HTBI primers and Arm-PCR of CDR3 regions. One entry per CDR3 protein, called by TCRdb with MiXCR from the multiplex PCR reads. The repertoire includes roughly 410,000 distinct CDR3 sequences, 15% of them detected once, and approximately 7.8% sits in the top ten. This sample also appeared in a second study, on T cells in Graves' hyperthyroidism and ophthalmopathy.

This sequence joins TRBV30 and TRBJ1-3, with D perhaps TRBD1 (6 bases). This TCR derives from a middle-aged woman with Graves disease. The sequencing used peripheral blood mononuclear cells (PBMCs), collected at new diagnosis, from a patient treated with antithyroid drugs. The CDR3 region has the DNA TGTGCCTGGAGCGACAGGGGAAACACCATATATTTT. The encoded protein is CAWSDRGNTIYF.